The 8 T cell receptor beta chains below all came from one sample that was sequenced in a study of PD-L1 blockade in urothelial cancer. Sequencing was performed with immunoSEQ multiplex PCR; in TCRdb, only in-frame clones are kept and a portion is missing. Seen here are 90,000 to 130,000 clones, approximately 90% observed once, and the top ten hold more than 3%. The time point here: peripheral blood 6 weeks after treatment start. The sample consisted of PBMCs, taken around atezolizumab (anti-PD-L1) treatment. These receptors were obtained from a man aged 55-75 years with urothelial cancer.

CDR3: CASSQRMANTEAFF. The CDR3 nucleotides are TGTGCCAGCAGCCAACGAATGGCGAACACTGAAGCTTTCTTT. The V and J genes are TRBV7-6 and TRBJ1-1; D gene uncertain. The CDR3 contains 14 residues. Germline V lookup: CDR1 SGHVS, CDR2 FNYEAQ. V dropped 5 bases and J dropped 1 base, with 11 bases sitting between them.

The chain couples TRBV5-1 to TRBJ2-7, with D perhaps TRBD1 (5 bases). The ends were cut back, 7 bases at V and 3 bases at J, with 17 bases in the middle. This CDR3 comprises 14 residues. CDR1 SGHRS and CDR2 YFSETQ come from the germline V gene. In DNA, the CDR3 is TGCGCCAGCGCCGATCCAGGGTCAGACTACGAGCAGTACTTC. Translating it yields CASADPGSDYEQYF.

This sequence joins TRBV6-1 and TRBJ2-7, with 10 bases identical to TRBD2. CDR1 and CDR2 (germline): MNHNS, SASEGT. The length of the CDR3 is 16 residues. Germline trimming cut 1 base from V and 2 bases from J; bases unmatched to any gene: 5. In nucleotides, the CDR3 is TGTGCCAGCAGTGAAGGCATAGCGGGAGGACCCTACGAGCAGTACTTC. It codes for CASSEGIAGGPYEQYF.

The chain has TRBV27 and TRBJ2-2; the D gene is possibly TRBD2 (5 bases). In germline, CDR1 is MNHEY, CDR2 SMNVEV (reference sequence). This CDR3 has 13 residues. Trimming cost V 3 bases and J 8 bases, with 10 bases left between them. The CDR3 loop is CASSFSWEGELFF. CDR3 nucleotide sequence: TGTGCCAGCAGTTTTTCTTGGGAGGGGGAGCTGTTTTTT.

The CDR3 loop reads CASKESTGTATSVTF. The CDR3 DNA follows: TGTGCCAGCAAGGAATCGACGGGGACAGCCACTTCGGTCACCTTC. This chain links TRBV6-5 with TRBJ1-2; 7 nucleotides line up with TRBD1. The junction had 21 bases not matched to a gene; V was cut back by 7 bases and J by 13 bases. Germline loops: CDR1 MNHEY, CDR2 SVGAGI. The CDR3 extends over 15 amino acids.

The rearrangement joins TRBV2 to TRBJ2-1; D possibly corresponds to TRBD1 (6 bases). V lost 6 bases and J 0 bases, leaving 12 bases between the germline ends. The CDR3 has 15 residues. Germline V lookup: CDR1 SNHLY, CDR2 FYNNEI. The CDR3 region is CASSLQGSSYNEQFF. CDR3 DNA sequence: TGTGCCAGCAGCCTACAGGGTAGCTCCTACAATGAGCAGTTCTTC.

This clone was observed a single time. The chain has TRBV7-2 and TRBJ2-7, with D hard to call. V was cut by 4 bases and J by 3 bases, with 7 bases left in between. Germline V gives CDR1 SGHTA, CDR2 FQGNSA. CDR3 length equals 12 residues. This CDR3 reads CASSSTGYEQYF. DNA for the CDR3: TGTGCCAGCAGCTCTACCGGCTACGAGCAGTACTTC.

The chain recombines TRBV10-1 with TRBJ1-5; 9 nucleotides line up with TRBD1. The CDR3 spans 15 residues. Trimming cost V 5 bases and J 7 bases; bases outside gene matches: 9. The V gene's germline CDR1 is WNHNN and CDR2 SYGVQD (reference sequence). The CDR3: CASSRRDRARQPQHF. The CDR3 nucleotides read TGCGCCAGCAGTCGCCGGGACAGGGCGCGGCAGCCCCAGCATTTT.